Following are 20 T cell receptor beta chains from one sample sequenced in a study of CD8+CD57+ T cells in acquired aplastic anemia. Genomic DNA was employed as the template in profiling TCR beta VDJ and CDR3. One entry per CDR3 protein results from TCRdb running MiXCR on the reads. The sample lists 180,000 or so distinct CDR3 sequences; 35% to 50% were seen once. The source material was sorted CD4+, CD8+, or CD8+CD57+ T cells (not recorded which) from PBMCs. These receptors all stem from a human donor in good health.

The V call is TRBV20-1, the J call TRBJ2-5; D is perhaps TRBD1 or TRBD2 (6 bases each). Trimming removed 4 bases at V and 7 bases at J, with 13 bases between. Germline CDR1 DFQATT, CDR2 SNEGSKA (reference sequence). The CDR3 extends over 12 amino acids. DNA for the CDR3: TGCAGTGCTAACAGGGAGGAGGGGACCCAGTACTTC. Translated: CSANREEGTQYF.

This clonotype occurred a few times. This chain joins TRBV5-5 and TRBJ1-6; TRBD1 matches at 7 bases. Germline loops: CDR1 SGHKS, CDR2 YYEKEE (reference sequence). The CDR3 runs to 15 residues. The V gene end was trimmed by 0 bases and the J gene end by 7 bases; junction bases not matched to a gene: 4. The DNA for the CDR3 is TGTGCCAGCAGCTTGGCGGGGACAGAGAATTCACCCCTCCACTTT. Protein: CASSLAGTENSPLHF.

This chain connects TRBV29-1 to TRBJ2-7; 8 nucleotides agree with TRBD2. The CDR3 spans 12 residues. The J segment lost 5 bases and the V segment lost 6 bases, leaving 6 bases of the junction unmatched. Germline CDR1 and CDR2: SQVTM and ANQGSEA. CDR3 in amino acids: CSVRGLEDEQYF. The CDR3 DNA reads TGCAGCGTGAGGGGACTAGAGGACGAGCAGTACTTC.

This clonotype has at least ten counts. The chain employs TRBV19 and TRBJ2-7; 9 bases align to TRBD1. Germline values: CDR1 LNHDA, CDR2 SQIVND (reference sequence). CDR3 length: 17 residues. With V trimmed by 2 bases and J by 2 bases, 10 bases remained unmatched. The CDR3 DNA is TGTGCCAGTAGTATATTGTTCGGGACAGGGACCACCTACGAGCAGTACTTC. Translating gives CASSILFGTGTTYEQYF.

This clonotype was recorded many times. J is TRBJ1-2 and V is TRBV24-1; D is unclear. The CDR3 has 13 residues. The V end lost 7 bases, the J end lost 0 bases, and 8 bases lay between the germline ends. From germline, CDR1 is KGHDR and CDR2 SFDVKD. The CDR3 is CATSLGSNYGYTF. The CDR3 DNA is TGTGCCACCAGCCTCGGGTCTAACTATGGCTACACCTTC.

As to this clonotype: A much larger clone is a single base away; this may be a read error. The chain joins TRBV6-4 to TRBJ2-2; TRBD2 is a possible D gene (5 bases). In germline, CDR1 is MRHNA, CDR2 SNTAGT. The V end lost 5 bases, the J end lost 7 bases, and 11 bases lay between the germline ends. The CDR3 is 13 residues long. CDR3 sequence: CASSMNGGGELFF. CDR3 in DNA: TGTGCCAGCAGTATGAACGGAGGCGGGGAGCTGTTTTTT.

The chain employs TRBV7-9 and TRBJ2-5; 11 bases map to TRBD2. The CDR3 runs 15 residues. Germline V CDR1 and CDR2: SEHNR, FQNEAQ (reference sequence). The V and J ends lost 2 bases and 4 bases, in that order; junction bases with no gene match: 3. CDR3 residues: CASSLHGLAGETQYF. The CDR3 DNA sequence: TGTGCCAGCAGCTTACACGGACTAGCGGGAGAGACCCAGTACTTC.

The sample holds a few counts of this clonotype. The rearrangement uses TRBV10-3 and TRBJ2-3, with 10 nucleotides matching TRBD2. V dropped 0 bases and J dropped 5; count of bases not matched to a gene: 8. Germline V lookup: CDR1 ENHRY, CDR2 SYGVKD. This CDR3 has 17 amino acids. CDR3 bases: TGTGCCATCAGTGAGTCGACGGGACTAGCGTCGGGAGATACGCAGTATTTT. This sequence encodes CAISESTGLASGDTQYF.

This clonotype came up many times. CDR3 sequence: CSVESPTGGQETQYF. CDR3 DNA sequence: TGCAGCGTTGAAAGTCCGACAGGGGGCCAAGAGACCCAGTACTTC. The chain combines TRBV29-1 with TRBJ2-5, with 9 bases aligning to TRBD1. The CDR3 extends over 15 amino acids. The germline V gene has CDR1 SQVTM and CDR2 ANQGSEA. Germline trimming cut 2 bases from V and 1 base from J; bases unmatched to any gene: 5.

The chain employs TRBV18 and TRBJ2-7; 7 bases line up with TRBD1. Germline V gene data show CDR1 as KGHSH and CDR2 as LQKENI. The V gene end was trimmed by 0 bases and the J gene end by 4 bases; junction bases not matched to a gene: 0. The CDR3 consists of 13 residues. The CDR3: CASSPPRGYEQYF. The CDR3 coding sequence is TGTGCCAGCTCACCACCCAGGGGGTACGAGCAGTACTTC. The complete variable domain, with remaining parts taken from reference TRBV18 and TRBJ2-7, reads NAGVMQNPRHLVRRRGQEARLRCSPMKGHSHVYWYRQLPEEGLKFMVYLQKENIIDESGMPKERFSAEFPKEGPSILRIQQVVRGDSAAYFCASSPPRGYEQYFGPGTRLTVT.

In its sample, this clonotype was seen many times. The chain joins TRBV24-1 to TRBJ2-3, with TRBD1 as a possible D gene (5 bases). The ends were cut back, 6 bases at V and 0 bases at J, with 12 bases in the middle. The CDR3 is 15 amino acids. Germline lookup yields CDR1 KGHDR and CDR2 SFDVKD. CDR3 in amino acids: CATSLRGSSTDTQYF. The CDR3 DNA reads TGTGCCACCAGTTTAAGGGGCTCTAGCACAGATACGCAGTATTTT.

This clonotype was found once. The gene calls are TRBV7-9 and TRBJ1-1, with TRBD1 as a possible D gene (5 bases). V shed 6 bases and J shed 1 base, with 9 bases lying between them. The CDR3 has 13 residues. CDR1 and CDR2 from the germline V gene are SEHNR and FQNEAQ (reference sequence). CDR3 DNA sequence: TGTGCCAGCAGTTGGGGGGGGAACACTGAAGCTTTCTTT. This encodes CASSWGGNTEAFF. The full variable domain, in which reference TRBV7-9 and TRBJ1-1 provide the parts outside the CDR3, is DTGVSQNPRHKITKRGQNVTFRCDPISEHNRLYWYRQTLGQGPEFLTYFQNEAQLEKSRLLSDRFSAERPKGSFSTLEIQRTEQGDSAMYLCASSWGGNTEAFFGQGTRLTVV.

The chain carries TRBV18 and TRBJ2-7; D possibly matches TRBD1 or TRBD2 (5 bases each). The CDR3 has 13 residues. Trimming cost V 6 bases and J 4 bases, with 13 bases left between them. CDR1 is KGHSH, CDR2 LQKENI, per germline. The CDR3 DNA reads TGTGCCAGCTCCCAGGGAGTCGGTTACGAGCAGTACTTC. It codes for CASSQGVGYEQYF.

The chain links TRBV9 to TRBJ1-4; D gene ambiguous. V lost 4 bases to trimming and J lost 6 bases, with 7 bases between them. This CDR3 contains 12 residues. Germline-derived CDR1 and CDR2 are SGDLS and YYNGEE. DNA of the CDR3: TGTGCCAGCAGCAGGGCGGATGAAAAACTGTTTTTT. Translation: CASSRADEKLFF. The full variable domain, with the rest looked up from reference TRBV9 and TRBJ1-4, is DSGVTQTPKHLITATGQRVTLRCSPRSGDLSVYWYQQSLDQGLQFLIQYYNGEERAKGNILERFSAQQFPDLHSELNLSSLELGDSALYFCASSRADEKLFFGSGTQLSVL.

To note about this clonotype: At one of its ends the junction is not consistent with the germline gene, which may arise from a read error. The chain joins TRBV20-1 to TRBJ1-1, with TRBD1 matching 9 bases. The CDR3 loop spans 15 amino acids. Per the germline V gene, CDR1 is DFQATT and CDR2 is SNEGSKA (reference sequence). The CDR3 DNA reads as TGCAGTGCTAGAGATCAGGACAGGGGACACACTGGAGCTTTCTTT. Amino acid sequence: CSARDQDRGHTGAFF.

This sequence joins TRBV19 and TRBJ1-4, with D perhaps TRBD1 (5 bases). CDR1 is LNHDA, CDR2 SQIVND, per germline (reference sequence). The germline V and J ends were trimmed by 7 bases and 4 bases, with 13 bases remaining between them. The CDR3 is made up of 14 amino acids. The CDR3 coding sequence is TGTGCCAGTACCGGGGGACCGCTTAATGAAAAACTGTTTTTT. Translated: CASTGGPLNEKLFF.

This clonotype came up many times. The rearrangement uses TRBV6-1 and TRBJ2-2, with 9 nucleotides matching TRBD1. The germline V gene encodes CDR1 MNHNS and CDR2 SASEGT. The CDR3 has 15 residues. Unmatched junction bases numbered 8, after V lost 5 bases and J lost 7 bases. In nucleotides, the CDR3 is TGTGCCAGCAGTATGGACAGGGGCTGGGGCGGGGAGCTGTTTTTT. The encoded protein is CASSMDRGWGGELFF.

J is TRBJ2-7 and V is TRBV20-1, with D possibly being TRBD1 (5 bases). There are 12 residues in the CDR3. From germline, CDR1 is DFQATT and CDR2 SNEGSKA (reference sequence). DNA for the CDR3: TGCAGGGCATCTAGGGGCGGCCGAGGGCAGTACTTC. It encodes CRASRGGRGQYF.

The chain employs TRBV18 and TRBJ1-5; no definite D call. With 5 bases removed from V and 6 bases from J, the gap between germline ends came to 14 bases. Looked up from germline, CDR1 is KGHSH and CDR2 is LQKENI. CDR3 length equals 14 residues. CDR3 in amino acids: CASSSSWEAQPQHF. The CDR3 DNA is TGTGCCAGCTCATCGAGCTGGGAAGCTCAGCCCCAGCATTTT.

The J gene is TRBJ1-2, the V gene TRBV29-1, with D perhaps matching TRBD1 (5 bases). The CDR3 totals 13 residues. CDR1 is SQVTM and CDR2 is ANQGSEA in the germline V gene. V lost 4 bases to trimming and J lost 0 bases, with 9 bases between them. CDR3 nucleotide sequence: TGCAGCGTTGGGGACCGAGCTAACTATGGCTACACCTTC. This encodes CSVGDRANYGYTF.